This entry lists 10 T cell receptor beta chains sequenced from one sample in a study of T cells in Graves' hyperthyroidism and ophthalmopathy. Amplification yielded TCR beta CDR3 regions, with RNA transcripts as the source. The HTBI primer set was used in a first-round RT-PCR of the TCR CDR3. TCRdb re-called the multiplex PCR reads through MiXCR, storing one row per CDR3 protein. Of a few hundred thousand distinct CDR3 sequences in the sample, about 18% are singletons; the top ten hold around 50%. What was sequenced was blood. These receptors all come from a woman aged 45 to 65 with Graves' hyperthyroidism.

This clonotype was counted many times. The chain uses TRBV20-1 and TRBJ2-1; 8 bases match TRBD1. The length of the CDR3 is 15 residues. V trimming: 0 bases; J trimming: 6 bases; junction bases outside the gene matches: 7. The V gene's germline CDR1 is DFQATT and CDR2 SNEGSKA (reference sequence). CDR3: CSARDSGQGSNEQFF. Written as DNA, the CDR3 is TGCAGTGCTAGAGATTCAGGACAGGGTTCCAATGAGCAGTTCTTC.

The V and J genes are TRBV2 and TRBJ1-5; possibly TRBD1 for D (6 bases). The CDR3 sequence is 14 residues long. With 6 bases removed from V and 6 bases from J, the gap between germline ends came to 15 bases. Germline-derived CDR1 and CDR2 are SNHLY and FYNNEI. CDR3 sequence (DNA): TGTGCCAGCAGGGATTACAGGGTCGCTCAGCCCCAGCATTTT. Amino acids: CASRDYRVAQPQHF.

The chain uses TRBV27 and TRBJ1-1, with D maybe TRBD1 (5 bases). The CDR3 contains 13 residues. Germline loops: CDR1 MNHEY, CDR2 SMNVEV (reference sequence). The V gene lost 7 bases and the J gene lost 1 base, with 10 bases spanning the gap. CDR3 sequence reads: CASKRGGNTEAFF. Here the CDR3 DNA reads TGTGCCAGCAAACGGGGGGGGAACACTGAAGCTTTCTTT.

Details on this clonotype: At one of its ends the junction is not consistent with the germline gene, which may arise from a read error. V and J are TRBV7-7 and TRBJ2-1, with TRBD1 matching over 10 bases. There are 16 residues in the CDR3. CDR1 is SSHAT, CDR2 FNYEAQ, per germline (reference sequence). Here the CDR3 reads CASSLVAGTGVNEQFF. CDR3 nucleotide sequence: TGTGCTAGCAGCTTAGTGGCCGGGACAGGGGTGAATGAGCAGTTCTTC.

The sample holds a few counts of this clonotype. This rearrangement joins TRBV6-1 to TRBJ2-7; D call uncertain. This CDR3 has 15 amino acids. Trimming took 1 base from V and 0 from J, leaving 10 bases between them. The germline V gene has CDR1 MNHNS and CDR2 SASEGT. CDR3 DNA sequence: TGTGCCAGCAGTGAAGTGGGCCAGAGCTCCTACGAGCAGTACTTC. Encoded protein: CASSEVGQSSYEQYF.

This clonotype occurred many times. The chain uses TRBV2 and TRBJ1-1; D unclear. Trimming cost V 5 bases and J 4 bases, with 11 bases left between them. This CDR3 is 13 amino acids long. Germline loops: CDR1 SNHLY, CDR2 FYNNEI. CDR3 nucleotide sequence: TGTGCCAGCAGTTCCTCCTACGGCACTGAAGCTTTCTTT. This sequence encodes CASSSSYGTEAFF.

Note on this clonotype: The conserved closing phenylalanine or tryptophan is absent in this CDR3, likely reflecting a read error. The rearrangement links TRBV18 to TRBJ2-2, with TRBD2 matching over 9 bases. CDR1 and CDR2 (germline): KGHSH, LQKENI. The CDR3 sequence is 15 residues long. Trimming took 0 bases from V and 4 from J; bases not matched to a gene: 0. This CDR3 is CASSPPGLATGELFS. The CDR3, as DNA: TGTGCCAGCTCACCACCGGGACTAGCCACCGGGGAGCTGTTTTCT.

The chain couples TRBV15 to TRBJ2-1; TRBD2 matches at 11 bases. The CDR3 sequence is 21 residues long. Looked up from germline, CDR1 is LNHNV and CDR2 is YYDKDF (reference sequence). V lost 3 bases to trimming and J lost 0 bases; unmatched junction nucleotides: 16. The DNA for the CDR3 is TGTGCCACCAGCAGCGGGACTAGCGGAGGCCGGGGCCAAAGCTCCTACAATGAGCAGTTCTTC. It yields the protein CATSSGTSGGRGQSSYNEQFF.

Ten or more counts support this clonotype. This chain links TRBV6-1 with TRBJ1-1; D remains unclear. The CDR3 loop spans 14 amino acids. Germline CDR1 is MNHNS and CDR2 is SASEGT. V shed 0 bases and J shed 5 bases, with 10 bases lying between them. The CDR3 spells CASSEAQALTEAFF. CDR3 sequence (DNA): TGTGCCAGCAGTGAAGCGCAAGCGTTGACTGAAGCTTTCTTT.

There are many counts of this clonotype. V is TRBV10-1 and J is TRBJ2-3; possibly TRBD2 for D (6 bases). The CDR3 covers 16 residues. Trimming left V 6 bases short and J 0 bases short, with 16 bases between. CDR1 and CDR2 from the germline V gene are WNHNN and SYGVQD (reference sequence). The CDR3 DNA is TGCGCCAGCAGCCCCGGGATAGCGGAGAGCACAGATACGCAGTATTTT. Its protein is CASSPGIAESTDTQYF.